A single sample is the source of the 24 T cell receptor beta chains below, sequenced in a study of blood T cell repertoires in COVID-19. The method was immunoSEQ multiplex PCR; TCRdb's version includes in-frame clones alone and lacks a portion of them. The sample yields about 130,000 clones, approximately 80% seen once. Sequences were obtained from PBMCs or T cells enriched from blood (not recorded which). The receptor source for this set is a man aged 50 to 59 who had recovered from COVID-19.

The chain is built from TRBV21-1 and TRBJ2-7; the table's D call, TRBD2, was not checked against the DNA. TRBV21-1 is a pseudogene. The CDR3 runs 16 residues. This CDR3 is CASSKRGGPGSYEQYF. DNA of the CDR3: TGTGCCAGCAGCAAAAGGGGAGGGCCCGGCTCCTACGAGCAGTACTTC.

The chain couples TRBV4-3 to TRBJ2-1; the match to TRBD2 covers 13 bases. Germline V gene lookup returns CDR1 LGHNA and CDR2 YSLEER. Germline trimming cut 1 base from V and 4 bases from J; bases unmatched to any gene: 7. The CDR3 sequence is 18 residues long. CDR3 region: CASSQGTSGGLFYNEQFF. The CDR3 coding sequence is TGCGCCAGCAGCCAAGGGACTAGCGGGGGATTATTTTACAATGAGCAGTTCTTC.

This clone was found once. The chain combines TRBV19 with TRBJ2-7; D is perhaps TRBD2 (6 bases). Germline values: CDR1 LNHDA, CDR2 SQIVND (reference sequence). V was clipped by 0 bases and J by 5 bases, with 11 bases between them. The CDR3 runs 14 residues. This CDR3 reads CASSIERGSDEQYF. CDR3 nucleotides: TGTGCCAGTAGTATAGAGCGGGGATCGGACGAGCAGTACTTC.

As DNA, the CDR3 is TGTGCCAGCAGCCAGGCAGGAGCAGGGGACTATGGCTACACCTTC. Translated: CASSQAGAGDYGYTF. This rearrangement joins TRBV3-1 (or the pseudogene TRBV3-2) to TRBJ1-2, with D tentatively TRBD1 (6 bases). Germline CDR1 is LGHDT and CDR2 is YNNKEL (reference sequence). Trimming left V 3 bases short and J 3 bases short, with 14 bases between. The CDR3 consists of 15 residues.

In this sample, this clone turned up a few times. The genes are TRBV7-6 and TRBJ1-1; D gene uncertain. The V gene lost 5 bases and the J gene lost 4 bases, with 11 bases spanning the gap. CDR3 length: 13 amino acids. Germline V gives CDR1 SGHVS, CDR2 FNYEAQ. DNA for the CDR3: TGTGCCAGCAGCCCGCTCGAGGGCACTGAAGCTTTCTTT. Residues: CASSPLEGTEAFF.

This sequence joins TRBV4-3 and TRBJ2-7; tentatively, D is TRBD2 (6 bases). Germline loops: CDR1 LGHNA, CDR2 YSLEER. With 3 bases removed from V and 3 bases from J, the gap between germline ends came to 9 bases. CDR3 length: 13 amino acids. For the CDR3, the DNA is TGCGCCAGCAGCCAGGGGACTCACTACGAGCAGTACTTC. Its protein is CASSQGTHYEQYF.

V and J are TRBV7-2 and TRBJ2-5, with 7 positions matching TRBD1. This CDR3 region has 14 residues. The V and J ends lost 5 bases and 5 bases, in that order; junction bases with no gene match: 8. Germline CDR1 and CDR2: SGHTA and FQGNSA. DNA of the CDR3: TGTGCCAGCAGCCCAAATACAGGGGCTGAGACCCAGTACTTC. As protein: CASSPNTGAETQYF.

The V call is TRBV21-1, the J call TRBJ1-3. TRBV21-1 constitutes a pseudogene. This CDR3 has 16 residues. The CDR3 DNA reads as TGTGCCAGCAGCAAAAAAGCCGGGTCCGATGGAAACACCATATATTTT. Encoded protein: CASSKKAGSDGNTIYF.

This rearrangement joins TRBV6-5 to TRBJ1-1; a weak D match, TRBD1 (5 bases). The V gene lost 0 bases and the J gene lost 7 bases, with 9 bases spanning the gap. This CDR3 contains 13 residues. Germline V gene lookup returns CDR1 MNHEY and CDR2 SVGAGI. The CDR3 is CASSYSRGGEAFF. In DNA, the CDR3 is TGTGCCAGCAGTTACTCGCGGGGGGGTGAAGCTTTCTTT.

The CDR3 is CASSLTLGQSYEQYF. The DNA for the CDR3 is TGTGCCAGCAGCTTGACTTTAGGACAGAGCTACGAGCAGTACTTC. The rearrangement uses TRBV5-5 and TRBJ2-7; possibly TRBD1 for D (6 bases). CDR1 is SGHKS, CDR2 YYEKEE, per germline (reference sequence). V lost 1 base, J lost 3 bases, and 14 bases lay in between. The CDR3 contains 15 residues.

In nucleotides, the CDR3 is TGTGCCAGCACCACGGGGGGACAGGGAGGCACTGAAGCTTTCTTT. Its protein is CASTTGGQGGTEAFF. The chain recombines TRBV6-5 with TRBJ1-1, with 9 bases that match TRBD1. From germline, CDR1 is MNHEY and CDR2 SVGAGI. Trimming at V came to 7 bases and at J to 4 bases, leaving 10 bases not matched to a gene. CDR3 size: 15 residues.

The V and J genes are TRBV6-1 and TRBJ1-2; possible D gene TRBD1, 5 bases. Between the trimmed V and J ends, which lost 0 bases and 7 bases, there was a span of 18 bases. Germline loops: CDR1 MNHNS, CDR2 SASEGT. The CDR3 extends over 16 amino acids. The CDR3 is CASSEAQGSSAGGYTF. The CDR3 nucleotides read TGTGCCAGCAGTGAAGCCCAGGGTTCCTCAGCGGGTGGCTACACCTTC.

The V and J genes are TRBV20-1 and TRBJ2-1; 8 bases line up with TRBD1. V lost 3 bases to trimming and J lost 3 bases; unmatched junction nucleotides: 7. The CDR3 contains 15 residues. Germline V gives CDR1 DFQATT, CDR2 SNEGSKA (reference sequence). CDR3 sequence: CSASNRDRSYNEQFF. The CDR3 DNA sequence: TGCAGTGCTAGTAACCGGGACAGGAGCTACAATGAGCAGTTCTTC.

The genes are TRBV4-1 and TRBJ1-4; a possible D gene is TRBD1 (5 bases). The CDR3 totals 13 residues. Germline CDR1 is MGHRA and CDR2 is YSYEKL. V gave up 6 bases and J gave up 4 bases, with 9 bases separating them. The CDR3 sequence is CASRGPSNEKLFF. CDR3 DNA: TGCGCCAGCAGGGGGCCGAGTAATGAAAAACTGTTTTTT.

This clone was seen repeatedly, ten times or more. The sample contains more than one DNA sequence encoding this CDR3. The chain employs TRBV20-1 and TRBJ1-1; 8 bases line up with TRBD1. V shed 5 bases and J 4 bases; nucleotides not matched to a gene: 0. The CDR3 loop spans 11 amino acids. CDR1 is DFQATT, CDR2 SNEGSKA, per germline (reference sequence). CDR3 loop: CSADRGTEAFF. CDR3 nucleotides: TGCAGTGCTGACAGGGGCACTGAAGCTTTCTTT.

CDR3 residues: CASGSGPYQAFF. CDR3 bases: TGTGCTAGTGGTTCTGGGCCATATCAAGCTTTCTTT. The chain carries TRBV12-5 and TRBJ1-1, with D unresolved. The CDR3 is made up of 12 amino acids. Germline V gene data show CDR1 as LGHNT and CDR2 as FRNRAP. The ends were cut back, 4 bases at V and 9 bases at J, with 12 bases in the middle.

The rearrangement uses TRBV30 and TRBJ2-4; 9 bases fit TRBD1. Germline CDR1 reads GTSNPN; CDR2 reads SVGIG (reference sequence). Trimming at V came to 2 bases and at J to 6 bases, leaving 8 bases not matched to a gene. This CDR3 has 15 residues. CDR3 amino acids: CAWSTGTGKLNIQYF. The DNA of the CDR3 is TGTGCCTGGAGTACCGGGACAGGGAAGTTAAACATTCAGTACTTC.

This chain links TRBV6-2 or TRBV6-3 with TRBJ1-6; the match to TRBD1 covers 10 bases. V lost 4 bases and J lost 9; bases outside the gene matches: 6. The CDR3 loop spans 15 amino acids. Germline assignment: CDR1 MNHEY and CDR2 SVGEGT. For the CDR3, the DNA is TGTGCCAGCAGTTTCCGGGACAGGGGTTTTTCACCCCTCCACTTT. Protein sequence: CASSFRDRGFSPLHF.

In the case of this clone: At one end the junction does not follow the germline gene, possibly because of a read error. CDR3 protein: CASSHSLQGPYGYTF. The CDR3 region has the DNA TGTGCCAGCAGTCACTCGTTACAGGGGCCCTATGGCTACACCTTC. V usage is TRBV6-2 or TRBV6-3 and J usage is TRBJ1-2, with 7 bases aligning to TRBD1. Germline assignment: CDR1 MNHEY and CDR2 SVGEGT. The CDR3 contains 15 residues.

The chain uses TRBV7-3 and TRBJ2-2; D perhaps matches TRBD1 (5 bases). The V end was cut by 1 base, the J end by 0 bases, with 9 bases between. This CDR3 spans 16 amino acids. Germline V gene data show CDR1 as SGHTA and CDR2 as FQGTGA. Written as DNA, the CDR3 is TGTGCCAGCAGCTTAAACAGGCTAACGAACACCGGGGAGCTGTTTTTT. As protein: CASSLNRLTNTGELFF. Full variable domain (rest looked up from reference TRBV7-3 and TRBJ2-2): GAGVSQTPSNKVTEKGKYVELRCDPISGHTALYWYRQSLGQGPEFLIYFQGTGAADDSGLPNDRFFAVRPEGSVSTLKIQRTERGDSAVYLCASSLNRLTNTGELFFGEGSRLTVL.

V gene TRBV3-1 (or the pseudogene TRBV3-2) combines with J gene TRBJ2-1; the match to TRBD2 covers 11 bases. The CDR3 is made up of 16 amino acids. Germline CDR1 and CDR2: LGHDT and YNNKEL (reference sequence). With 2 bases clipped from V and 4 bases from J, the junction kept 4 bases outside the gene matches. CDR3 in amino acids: CASSQLAGGGYNEQFF. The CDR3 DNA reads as TGTGCCAGCAGCCAACTAGCGGGGGGCGGATACAATGAGCAGTTCTTC.

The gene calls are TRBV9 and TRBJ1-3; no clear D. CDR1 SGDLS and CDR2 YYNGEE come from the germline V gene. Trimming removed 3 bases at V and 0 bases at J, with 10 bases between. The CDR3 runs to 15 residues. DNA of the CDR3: TGTGCCAGCAGCGATTATACGGGCTCTGGAAACACCATATATTTT. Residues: CASSDYTGSGNTIYF. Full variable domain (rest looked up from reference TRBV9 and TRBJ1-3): DSGVTQTPKHLITATGQRVTLRCSPRSGDLSVYWYQQSLDQGLQFLIQYYNGEERAKGNILERFSAQQFPDLHSELNLSSLELGDSALYFCASSDYTGSGNTIYFGEGSWLTVV.

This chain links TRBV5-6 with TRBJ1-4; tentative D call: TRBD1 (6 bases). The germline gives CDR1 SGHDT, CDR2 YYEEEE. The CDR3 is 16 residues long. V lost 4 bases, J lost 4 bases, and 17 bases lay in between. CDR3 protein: CASSRGGPGVNEKLFF. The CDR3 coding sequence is TGTGCCAGCAGCCGCGGGGGGCCAGGGGTTAATGAAAAACTGTTTTTT. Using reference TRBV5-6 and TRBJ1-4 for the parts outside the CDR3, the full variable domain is DAGVTQSPTHLIKTRGQQVTLRCSPKSGHDTVSWYQQALGQGPQFIFQYYEEEERQRGNFPDRFSGHQFPNYSSELNVNALLLGDSALYLCASSRGGPGVNEKLFFGSGTQLSVL.

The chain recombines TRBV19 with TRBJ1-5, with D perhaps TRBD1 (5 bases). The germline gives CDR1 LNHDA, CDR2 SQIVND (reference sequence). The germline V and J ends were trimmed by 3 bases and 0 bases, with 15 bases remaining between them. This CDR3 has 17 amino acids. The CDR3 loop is CASSMRSGGYSNQPQHF. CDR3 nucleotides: TGTGCCAGTAGTATGAGGAGCGGGGGGTATAGCAATCAGCCCCAGCATTTT.